This T cell receptor (beta chain) originates from a study of blood T cell repertoires in COVID-19. CDR3 length: 15 residues. Deletions cut 6 bases from V and 3 bases from J, with 17 bases between. CDR1 MNHEY and CDR2 SVGAGI come from the germline V gene. How the authors handled the data: Nucleated cell counts were estimated from reference gene primer amplification. Using immunoSEQ multiplex PCR, the repertoire was profiled, and TCRdb retains in-frame clones only, with some absent. V, J and clone size reflect that table, while D and trimming were determined from the DNA. The table records about 27,000 clones, roughly 80% of them present only once.

Sequencing input: peripheral blood. The TCR comes from an elderly woman with acute or convalescent COVID-19. The rearrangement joins TRBV6-5 to TRBJ2-5; D may be TRBD2 (6 bases). The DNA of the CDR3 is TGTGCCAGCAGCCCGGAGGGCCGGTCCGAAGAGACCCAGTACTTC. Translated: CASSPEGRSEETQYF.